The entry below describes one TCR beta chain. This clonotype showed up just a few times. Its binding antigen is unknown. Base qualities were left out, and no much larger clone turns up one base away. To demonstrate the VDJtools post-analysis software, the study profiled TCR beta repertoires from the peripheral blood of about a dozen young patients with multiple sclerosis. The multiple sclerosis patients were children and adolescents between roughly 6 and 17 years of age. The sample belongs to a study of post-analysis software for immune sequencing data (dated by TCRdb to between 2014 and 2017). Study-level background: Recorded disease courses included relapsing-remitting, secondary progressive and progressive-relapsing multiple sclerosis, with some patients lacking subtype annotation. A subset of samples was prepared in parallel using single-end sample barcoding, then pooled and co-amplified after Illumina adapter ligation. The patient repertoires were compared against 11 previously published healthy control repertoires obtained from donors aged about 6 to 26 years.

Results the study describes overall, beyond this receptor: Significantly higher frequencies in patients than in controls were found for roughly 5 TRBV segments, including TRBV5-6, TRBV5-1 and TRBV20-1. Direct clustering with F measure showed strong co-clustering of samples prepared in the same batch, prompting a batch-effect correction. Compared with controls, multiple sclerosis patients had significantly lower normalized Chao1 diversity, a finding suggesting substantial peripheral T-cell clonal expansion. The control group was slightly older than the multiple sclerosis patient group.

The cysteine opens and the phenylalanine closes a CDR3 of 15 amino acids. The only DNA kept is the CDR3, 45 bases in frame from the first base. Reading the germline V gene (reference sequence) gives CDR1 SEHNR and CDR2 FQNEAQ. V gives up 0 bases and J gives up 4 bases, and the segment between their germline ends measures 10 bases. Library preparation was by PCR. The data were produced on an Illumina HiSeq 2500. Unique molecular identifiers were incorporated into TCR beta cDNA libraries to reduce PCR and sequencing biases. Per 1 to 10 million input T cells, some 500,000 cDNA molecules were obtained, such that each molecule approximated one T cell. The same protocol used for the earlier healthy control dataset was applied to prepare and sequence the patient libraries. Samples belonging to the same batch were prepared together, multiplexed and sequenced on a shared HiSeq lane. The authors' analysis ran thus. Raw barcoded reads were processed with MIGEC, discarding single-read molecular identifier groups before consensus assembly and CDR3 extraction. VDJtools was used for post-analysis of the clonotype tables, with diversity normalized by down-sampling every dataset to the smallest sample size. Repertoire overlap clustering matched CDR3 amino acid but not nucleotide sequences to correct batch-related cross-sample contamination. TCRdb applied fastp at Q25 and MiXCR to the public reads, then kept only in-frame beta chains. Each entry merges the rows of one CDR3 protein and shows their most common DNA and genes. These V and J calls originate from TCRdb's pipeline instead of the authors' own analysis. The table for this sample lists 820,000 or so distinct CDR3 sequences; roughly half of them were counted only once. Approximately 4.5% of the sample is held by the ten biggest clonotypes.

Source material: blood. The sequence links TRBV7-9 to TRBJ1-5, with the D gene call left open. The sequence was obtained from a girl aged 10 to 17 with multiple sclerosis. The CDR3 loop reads CASSLALTGNQPQHF. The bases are TGTGCCAGCAGCTTAGCGCTAACGGGAAATCAGCCCCAGCATTTT. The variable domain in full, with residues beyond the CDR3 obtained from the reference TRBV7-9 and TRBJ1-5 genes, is DTGVSQNPRHKITKRGQNVTFRCDPISEHNRLYWYRQTLGQGPEFLTYFQNEAQLEKSRLLSDRFSAERPKGSFSTLEIQRTEQGDSAMYLCASSLALTGNQPQHFGDGTRLSIL.